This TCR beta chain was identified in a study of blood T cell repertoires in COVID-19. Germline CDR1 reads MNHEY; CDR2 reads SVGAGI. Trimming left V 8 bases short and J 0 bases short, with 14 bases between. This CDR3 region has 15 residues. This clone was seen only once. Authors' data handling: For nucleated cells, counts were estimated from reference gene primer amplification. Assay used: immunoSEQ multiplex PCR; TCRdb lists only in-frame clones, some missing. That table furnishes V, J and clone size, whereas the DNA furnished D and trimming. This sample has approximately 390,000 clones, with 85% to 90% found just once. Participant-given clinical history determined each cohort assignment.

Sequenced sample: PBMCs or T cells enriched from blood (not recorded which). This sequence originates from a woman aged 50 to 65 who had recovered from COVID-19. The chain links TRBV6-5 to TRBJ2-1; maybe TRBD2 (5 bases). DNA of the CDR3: TGTGCCAGCCTCAACGTAGCGATCTCCTACAATGAGCAGTTCTTC. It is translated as CASLNVAISYNEQFF.